This record looks at one T cell receptor (beta chain) sequence and its context. Both 60 Vbeta primers and 13 Jbeta primers went into the PCR. Clones were read by immunoSEQ multiplex PCR, and TCRdb kept only the in-frame ones, dropping some. Of over 150,000 clones listed, roughly 80% are singletons. The record originates from a study of cytomegalovirus exposure and HLA in healthy donors. Germline V gives CDR1 MDHEN, CDR2 SYDVKM. This CDR3 is built from 13 residues. The V end lost 3 bases, the J end lost 5 bases, and 7 bases lay between the germline ends. Sequencing used PBMCs. This sequence was found in a boy between 2 and 10 years old in good health and CMV-seronegative. The V and J genes are TRBV28 and TRBJ2-2; D gene ambiguous. The CDR3 nucleotides are TGTGCCAGCAGTTTTCGAGGAACCGGGGAGCTGTTTTTT. Encoded protein: CASSFRGTGELFF. Looking up the rest from reference TRBV28 and TRBJ2-2 gives the full variable domain: DVKVTQSSRYLVKRTGEKVFLECVQDMDHENMFWYRQDPGLGLRLIYFSYDVKMKEKGDIPEGYSVSREKKERFSLILESASTNQTSMYLCASSFRGTGELFFGEGSRLTVL.